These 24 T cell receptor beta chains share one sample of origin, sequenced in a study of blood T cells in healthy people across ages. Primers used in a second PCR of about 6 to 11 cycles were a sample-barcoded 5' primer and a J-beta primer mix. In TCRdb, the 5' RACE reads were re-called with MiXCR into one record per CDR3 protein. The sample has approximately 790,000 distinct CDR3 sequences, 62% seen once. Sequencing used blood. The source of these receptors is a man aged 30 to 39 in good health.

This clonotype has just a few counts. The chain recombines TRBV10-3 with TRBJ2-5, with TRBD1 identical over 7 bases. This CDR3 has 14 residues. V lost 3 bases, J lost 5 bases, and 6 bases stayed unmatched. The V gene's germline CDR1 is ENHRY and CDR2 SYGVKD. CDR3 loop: CAISDTGTVETQYF. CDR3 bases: TGTGCCATCAGTGACACCGGGACAGTGGAGACCCAGTACTTC.

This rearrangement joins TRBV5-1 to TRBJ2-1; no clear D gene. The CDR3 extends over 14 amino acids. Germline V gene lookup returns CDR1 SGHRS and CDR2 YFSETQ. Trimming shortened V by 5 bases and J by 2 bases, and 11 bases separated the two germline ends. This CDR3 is CASRPGPTYNEQFF. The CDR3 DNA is TGCGCCAGCAGGCCTGGACCGACCTACAATGAGCAGTTCTTC.

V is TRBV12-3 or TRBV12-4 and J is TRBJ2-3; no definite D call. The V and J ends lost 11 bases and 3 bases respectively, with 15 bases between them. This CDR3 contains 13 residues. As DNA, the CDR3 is TGTGCCTGCATCAGGTGGGAAACAGATACGCAGTATTTT. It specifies CACIRWETDTQYF.

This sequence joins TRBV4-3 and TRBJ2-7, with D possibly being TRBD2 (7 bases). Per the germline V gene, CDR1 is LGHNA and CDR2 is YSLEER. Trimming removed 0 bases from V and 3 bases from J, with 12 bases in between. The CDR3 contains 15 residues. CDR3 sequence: CASSQDGGAFYEQYF. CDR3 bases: TGCGCCAGCAGCCAAGATGGGGGGGCCTTCTACGAGCAGTACTTC.

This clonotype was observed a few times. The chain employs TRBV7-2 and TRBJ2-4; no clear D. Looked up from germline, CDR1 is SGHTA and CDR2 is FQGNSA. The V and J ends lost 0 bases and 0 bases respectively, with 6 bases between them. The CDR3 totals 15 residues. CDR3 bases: TGTGCCAGCAGCTTAGCGCCGCTAGCCAAAAACATTCAGTACTTC. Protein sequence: CASSLAPLAKNIQYF.

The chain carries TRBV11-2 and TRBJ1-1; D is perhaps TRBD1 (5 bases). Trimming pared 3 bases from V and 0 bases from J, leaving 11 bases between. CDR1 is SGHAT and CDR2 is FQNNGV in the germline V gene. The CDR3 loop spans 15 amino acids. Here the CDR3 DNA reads TGTGCCAGCAGCTTTGGGGGGGGACTGAACACTGAAGCTTTCTTT. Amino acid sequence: CASSFGGGLNTEAFF. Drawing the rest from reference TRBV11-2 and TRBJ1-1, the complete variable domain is EAGVAQSPRYKIIEKRQSVAFWCNPISGHATLYWYQQILGQGPKLLIQFQNNGVVDDSQLPKDRFSAERLKGVDSTLKIQPAKLEDSAVYLCASSFGGGLNTEAFFGQGTRLTVV.

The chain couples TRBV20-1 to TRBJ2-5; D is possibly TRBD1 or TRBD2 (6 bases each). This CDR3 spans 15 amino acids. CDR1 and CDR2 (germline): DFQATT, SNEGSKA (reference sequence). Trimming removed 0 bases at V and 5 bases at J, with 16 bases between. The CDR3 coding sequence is TGCAGTGCTAGAGATCACCGGGGGCCTGGGGAGACCCAGTACTTC. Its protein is CSARDHRGPGETQYF.

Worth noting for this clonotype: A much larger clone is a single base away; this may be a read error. CDR3 coding DNA: TGCGCCAGCAGCTCCGGAGGCAATCGGCCCCAGCATTTT. Protein sequence: CASSSGGNRPQHF. The chain combines TRBV5-1 with TRBJ1-5; the D is unclear. The CDR3 runs 13 residues. The germline V gene encodes CDR1 SGHRS and CDR2 YFSETQ.

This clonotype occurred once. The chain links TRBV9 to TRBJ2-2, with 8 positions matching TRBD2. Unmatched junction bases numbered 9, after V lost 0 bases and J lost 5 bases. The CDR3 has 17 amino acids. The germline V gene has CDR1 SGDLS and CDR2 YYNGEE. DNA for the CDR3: TGTGCCAGCAGCGTAGTACCAGCGGGGGCTGTGACCGGGGAGCTGTTTTTT. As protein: CASSVVPAGAVTGELFF.

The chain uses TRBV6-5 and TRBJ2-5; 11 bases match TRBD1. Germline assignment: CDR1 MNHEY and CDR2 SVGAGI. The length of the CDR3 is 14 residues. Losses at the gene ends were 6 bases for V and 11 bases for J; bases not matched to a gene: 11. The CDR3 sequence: CASRVGQGAGEQYF. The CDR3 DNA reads TGTGCCAGCAGGGTCGGACAGGGGGCGGGGGAGCAGTACTTC.

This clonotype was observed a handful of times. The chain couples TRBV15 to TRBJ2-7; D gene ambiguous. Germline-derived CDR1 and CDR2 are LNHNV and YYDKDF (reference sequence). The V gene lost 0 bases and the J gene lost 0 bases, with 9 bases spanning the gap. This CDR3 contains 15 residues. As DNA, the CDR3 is TGTGCCACCAGCAGAGATCTGCTGGACTCCTACGAGCAGTACTTC. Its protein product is CATSRDLLDSYEQYF.

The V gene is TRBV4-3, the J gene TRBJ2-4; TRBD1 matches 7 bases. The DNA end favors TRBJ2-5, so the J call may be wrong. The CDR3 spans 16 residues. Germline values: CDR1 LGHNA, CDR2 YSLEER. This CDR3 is CASSQERGGPQETQYF. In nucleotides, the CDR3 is TGCGCCAGCAGCCAAGAGCGAGGGGGCCCCCAAGAGACCCAGTACTTC.

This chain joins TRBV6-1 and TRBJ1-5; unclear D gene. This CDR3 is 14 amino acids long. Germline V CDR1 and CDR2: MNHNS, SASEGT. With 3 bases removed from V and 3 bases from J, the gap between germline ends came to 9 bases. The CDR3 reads CASSEESFNQPQHF. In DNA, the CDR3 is TGTGCCAGCAGTGAGGAGTCCTTCAATCAGCCCCAGCATTTT.

This CDR3 reads CASSQDGTPRNTEAFF. The CDR3 DNA reads as TGTGCCAGCAGCCAAGACGGAACCCCACGGAACACTGAAGCTTTCTTT. The V gene is TRBV14, the J gene TRBJ1-1; unclear D gene. CDR1 SGHDN and CDR2 FVKESK come from the germline V gene. V lost 0 bases to trimming and J lost 1 base, with 12 bases between them. This CDR3 spans 16 amino acids.

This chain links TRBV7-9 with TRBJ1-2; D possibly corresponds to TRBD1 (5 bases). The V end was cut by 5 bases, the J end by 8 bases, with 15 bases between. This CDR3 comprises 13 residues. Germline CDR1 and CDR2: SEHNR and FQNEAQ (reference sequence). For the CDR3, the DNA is TGTGCCAGCAGCCACTACCAGGGTGGCGGCTACACCTTC. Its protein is CASSHYQGGGYTF. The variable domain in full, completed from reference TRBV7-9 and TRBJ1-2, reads DTGVSQNPRHKITKRGQNVTFRCDPISEHNRLYWYRQTLGQGPEFLTYFQNEAQLEKSRLLSDRFSAERPKGSFSTLEIQRTEQGDSAMYLCASSHYQGGGYTFGSGTRLTVV.

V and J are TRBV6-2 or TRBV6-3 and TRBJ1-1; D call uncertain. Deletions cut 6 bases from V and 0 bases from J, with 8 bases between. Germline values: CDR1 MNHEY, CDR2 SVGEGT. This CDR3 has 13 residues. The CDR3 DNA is TGTGCCAGCAGACGGATCCTGAACACTGAAGCTTTCTTT. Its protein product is CASRRILNTEAFF.

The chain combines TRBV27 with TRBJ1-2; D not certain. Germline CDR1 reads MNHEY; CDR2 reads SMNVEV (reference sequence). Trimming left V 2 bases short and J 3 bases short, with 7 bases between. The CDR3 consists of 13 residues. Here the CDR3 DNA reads TGTGCCAGCAGTTTAACCAGATACTATGGCTACACCTTC. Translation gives CASSLTRYYGYTF.

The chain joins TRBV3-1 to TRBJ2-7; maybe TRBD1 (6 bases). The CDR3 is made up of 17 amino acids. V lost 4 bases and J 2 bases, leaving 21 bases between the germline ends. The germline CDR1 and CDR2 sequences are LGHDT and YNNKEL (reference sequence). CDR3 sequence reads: CASSLQGWEGDAYEQYF. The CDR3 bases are TGTGCCAGCAGCCTACAGGGATGGGAAGGTGATGCCTACGAGCAGTACTTC.

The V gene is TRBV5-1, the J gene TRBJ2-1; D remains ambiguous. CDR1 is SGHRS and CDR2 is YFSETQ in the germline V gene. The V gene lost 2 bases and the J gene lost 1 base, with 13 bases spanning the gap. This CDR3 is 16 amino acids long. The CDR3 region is CASSLEGSSSYNEQFF. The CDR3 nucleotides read TGCGCCAGCAGCTTAGAAGGGTCAAGTTCCTACAATGAGCAGTTCTTC. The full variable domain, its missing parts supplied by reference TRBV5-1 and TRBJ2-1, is KAGVTQTPRYLIKTRGQQVTLSCSPISGHRSVSWYQQTPGQGLQFLFEYFSETQRNKGNFPGRFSGRQFSNSRSEMNVSTLELGDSALYLCASSLEGSSSYNEQFFGPGTRLTVL.

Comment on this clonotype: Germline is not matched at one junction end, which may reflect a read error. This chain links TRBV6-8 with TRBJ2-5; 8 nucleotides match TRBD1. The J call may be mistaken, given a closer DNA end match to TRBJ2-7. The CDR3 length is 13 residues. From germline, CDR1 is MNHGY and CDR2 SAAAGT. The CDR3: CVSRKTGAYEQYF. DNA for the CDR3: TGTGTCAGCAGGAAGACAGGGGCCTACGAGCAGTACTTC.

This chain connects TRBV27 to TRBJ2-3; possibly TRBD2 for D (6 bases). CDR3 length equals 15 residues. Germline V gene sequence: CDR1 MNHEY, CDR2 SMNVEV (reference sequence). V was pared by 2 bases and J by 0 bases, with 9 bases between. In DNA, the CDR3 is TGTGCCAGCAGTTTACGTCGGGGGAGCACAGATACGCAGTATTTT. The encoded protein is CASSLRRGSTDTQYF.

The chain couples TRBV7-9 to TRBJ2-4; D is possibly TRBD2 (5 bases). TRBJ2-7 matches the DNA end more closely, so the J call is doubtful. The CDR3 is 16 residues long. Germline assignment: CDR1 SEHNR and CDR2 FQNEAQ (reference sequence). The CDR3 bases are TGTGCCAGCAGCCCCCGAGTGTCGGAGGCTATCTACGAGCAGTACTTC. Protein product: CASSPRVSEAIYEQYF.

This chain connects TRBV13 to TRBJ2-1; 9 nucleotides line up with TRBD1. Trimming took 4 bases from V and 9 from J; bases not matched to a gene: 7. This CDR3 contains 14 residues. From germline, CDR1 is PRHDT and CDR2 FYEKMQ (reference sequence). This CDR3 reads CASSSRQGEGEQFF. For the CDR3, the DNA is TGTGCCAGCAGCTCCCGACAGGGGGAGGGTGAGCAGTTCTTC.

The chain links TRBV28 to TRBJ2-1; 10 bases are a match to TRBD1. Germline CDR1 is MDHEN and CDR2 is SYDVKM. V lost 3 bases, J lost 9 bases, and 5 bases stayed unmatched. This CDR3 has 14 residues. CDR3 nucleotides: TGTGCCAGCAGTTTTGAGGGACAGGGGTCTGAGCAGTTCTTC. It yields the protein CASSFEGQGSEQFF.